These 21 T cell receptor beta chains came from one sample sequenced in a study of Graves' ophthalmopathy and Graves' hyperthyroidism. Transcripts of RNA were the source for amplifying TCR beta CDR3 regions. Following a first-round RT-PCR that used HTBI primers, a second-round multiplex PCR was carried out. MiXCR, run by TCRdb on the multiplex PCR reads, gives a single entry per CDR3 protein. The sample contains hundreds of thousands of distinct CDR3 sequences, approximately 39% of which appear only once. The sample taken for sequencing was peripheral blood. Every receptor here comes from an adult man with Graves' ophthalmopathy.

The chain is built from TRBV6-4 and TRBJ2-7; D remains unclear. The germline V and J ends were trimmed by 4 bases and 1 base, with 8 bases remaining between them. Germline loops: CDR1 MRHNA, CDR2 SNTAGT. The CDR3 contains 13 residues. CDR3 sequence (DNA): TGTGCCAGCAGTGCAAAAGTTTCCTACGAGCAGTACTTC. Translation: CASSAKVSYEQYF.

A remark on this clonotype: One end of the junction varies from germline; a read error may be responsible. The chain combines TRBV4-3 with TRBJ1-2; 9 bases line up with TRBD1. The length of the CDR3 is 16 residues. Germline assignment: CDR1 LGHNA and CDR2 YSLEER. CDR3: CTSSQELRGQGNGYTF. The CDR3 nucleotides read TGCACCAGCAGCCAAGAGTTGAGGGGACAGGGCAATGGCTACACCTTC.

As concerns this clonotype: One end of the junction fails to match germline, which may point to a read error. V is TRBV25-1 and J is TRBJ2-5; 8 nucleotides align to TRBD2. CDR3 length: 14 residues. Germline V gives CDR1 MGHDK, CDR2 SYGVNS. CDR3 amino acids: CAISGVAGQETQYF. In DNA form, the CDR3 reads TGTGCCATCAGTGGGGTAGCGGGACAAGAGACCCAGTACTTC. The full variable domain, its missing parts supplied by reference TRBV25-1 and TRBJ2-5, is EADIYQTPRYLVIGTGKKITLECSQTMGHDKMYWYQQDPGMELHLIHYSYGVNSTEKGDLSSESTVSRIRTEHFPLTLESARPSHTSQYLCAISGVAGQETQYFGPGTRLLVL.

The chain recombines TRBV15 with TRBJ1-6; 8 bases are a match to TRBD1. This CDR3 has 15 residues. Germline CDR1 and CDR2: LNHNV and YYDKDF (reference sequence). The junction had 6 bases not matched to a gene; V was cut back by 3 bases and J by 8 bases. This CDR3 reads CATSSRQGSDSPLHF. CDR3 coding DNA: TGTGCCACCAGCAGTAGACAGGGGTCAGATTCACCCCTCCACTTT.

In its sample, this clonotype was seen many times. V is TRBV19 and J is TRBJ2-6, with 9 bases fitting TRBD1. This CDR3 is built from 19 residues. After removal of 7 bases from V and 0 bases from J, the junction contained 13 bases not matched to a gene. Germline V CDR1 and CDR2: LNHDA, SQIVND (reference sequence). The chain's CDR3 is CASTPEDRGRHSGANVLTF. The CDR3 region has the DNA TGTGCCAGTACCCCAGAGGACAGGGGACGCCACTCTGGGGCCAACGTCCTGACTTTC. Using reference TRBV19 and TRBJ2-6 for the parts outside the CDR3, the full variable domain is DGGITQSPKYLFRKEGQNVTLSCEQNLNHDAMYWYRQDPGQGLRLIYYSQIVNDFQKGDIAEGYSVSREKKESFPLTVTSAQKNPTAFYLCASTPEDRGRHSGANVLTFGAGSRLTVL.

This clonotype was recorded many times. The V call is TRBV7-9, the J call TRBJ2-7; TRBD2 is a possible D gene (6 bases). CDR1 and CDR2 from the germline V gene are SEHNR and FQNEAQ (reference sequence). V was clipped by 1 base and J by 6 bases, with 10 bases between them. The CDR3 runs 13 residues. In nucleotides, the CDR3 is TGTGCCAGCAGCTTAGAAAAGGGAGGCGAGCAGTACTTC. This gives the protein CASSLEKGGEQYF.

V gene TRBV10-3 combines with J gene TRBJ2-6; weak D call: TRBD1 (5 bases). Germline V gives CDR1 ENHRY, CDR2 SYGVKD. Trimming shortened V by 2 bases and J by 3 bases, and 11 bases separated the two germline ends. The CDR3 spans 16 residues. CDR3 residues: CAISEGNRSGANVLTF. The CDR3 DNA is TGTGCCATCAGTGAGGGGAACAGGAGTGGGGCCAACGTCCTGACTTTC.

This chain's CDR3 is CASSATGTSGSLHEQYF. The CDR3 DNA is TGTGCCAGCAGTGCGACCGGGACTAGCGGGAGTCTCCACGAGCAGTACTTC. The V and J genes are TRBV25-1 and TRBJ2-7; 14 bases line up with TRBD2. The CDR3 is 17 amino acids. The J segment lost 5 bases and the V segment lost 4 bases, leaving 10 bases of the junction unmatched. Germline V gives CDR1 MGHDK, CDR2 SYGVNS.

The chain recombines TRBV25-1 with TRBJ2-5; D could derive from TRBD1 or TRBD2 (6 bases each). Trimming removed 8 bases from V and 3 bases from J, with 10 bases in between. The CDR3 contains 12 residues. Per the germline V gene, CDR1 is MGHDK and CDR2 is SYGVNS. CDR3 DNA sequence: TGTGCCAGCGGGGGGCCCGAAGAGACCCAGTACTTC. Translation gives CASGGPEETQYF.

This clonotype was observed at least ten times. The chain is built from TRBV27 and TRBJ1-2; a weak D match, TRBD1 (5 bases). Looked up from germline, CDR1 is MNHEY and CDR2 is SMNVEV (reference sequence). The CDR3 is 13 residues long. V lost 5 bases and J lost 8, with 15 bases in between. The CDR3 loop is CASSPPQGHGYTF. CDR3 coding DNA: TGTGCCAGCAGTCCACCTCAGGGTCACGGCTACACCTTC.

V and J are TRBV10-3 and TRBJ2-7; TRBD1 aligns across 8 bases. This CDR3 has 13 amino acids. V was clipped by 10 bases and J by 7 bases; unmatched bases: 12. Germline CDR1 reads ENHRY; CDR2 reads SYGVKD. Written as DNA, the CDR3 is TGTGCCACAGGAGGGCAGGGGGCATGGGAGCAGTACTTC. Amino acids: CATGGQGAWEQYF.

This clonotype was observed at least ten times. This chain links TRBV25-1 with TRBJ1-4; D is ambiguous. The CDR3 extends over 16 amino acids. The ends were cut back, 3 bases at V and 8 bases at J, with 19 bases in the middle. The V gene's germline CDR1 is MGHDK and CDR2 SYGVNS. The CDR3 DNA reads TGTGCCAGCAGTGATCCTCCCGGGGAGGTAGGAGAAAAACTGTTTTTT. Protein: CASSDPPGEVGEKLFF.

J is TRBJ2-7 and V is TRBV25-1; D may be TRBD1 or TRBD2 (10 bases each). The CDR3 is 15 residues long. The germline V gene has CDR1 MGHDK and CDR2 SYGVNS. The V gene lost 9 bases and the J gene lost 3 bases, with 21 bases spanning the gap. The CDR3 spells CARAGGTGEGYEQYF. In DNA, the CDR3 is TGTGCCAGAGCGGGGGGGACAGGGGAGGGCTACGAGCAGTACTTC.

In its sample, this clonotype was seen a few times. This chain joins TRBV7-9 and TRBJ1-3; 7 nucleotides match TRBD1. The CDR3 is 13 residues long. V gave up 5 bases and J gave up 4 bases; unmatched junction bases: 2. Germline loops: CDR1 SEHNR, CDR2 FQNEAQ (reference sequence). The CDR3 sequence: CASSKGQGNTIYF. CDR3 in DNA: TGTGCCAGCAGCAAGGGACAGGGAAACACCATATATTTT.

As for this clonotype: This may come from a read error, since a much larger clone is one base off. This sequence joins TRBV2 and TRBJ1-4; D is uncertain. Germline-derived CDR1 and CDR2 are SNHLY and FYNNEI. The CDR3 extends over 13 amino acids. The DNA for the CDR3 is TGTGCCAGCACCCGGTTGGCTAATGAAAAACTGTCTTTT. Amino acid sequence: CASTRLANEKLSF.

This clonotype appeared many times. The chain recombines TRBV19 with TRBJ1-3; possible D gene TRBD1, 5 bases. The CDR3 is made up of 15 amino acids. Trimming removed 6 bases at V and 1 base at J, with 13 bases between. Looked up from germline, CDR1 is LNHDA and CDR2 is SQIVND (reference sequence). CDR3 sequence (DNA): TGTGCCAGTAGAGAGGGGATTTGGTCTGGAAACACCATATATTTT. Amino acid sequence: CASREGIWSGNTIYF.

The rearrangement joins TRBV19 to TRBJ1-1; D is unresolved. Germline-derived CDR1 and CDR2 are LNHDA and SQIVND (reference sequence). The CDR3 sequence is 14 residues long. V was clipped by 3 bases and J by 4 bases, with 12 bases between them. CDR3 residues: CASSIAQLGTEAFF. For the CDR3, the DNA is TGTGCCAGTAGTATTGCACAGTTGGGCACTGAAGCTTTCTTT.

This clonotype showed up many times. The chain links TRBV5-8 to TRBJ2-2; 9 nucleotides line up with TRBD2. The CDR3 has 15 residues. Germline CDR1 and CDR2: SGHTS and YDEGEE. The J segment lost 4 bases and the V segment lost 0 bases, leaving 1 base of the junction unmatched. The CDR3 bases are TGTGCCAGCAGCTTGGTTAGCGGGAGCACCGGGGAGCTGTTTTTT. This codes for CASSLVSGSTGELFF.

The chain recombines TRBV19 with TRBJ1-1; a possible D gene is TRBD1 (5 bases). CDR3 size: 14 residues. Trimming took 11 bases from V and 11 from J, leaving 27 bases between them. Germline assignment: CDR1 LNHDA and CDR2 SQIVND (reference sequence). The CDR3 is CAAYPGYGTGSAFF. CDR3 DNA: TGTGCCGCATATCCAGGCTACGGGACCGGGAGCGCTTTCTTT.

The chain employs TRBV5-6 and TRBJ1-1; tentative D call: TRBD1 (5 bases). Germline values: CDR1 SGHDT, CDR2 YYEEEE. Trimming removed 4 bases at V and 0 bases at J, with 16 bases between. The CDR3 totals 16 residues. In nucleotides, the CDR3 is TGTGCCAGCAGCATAAAACGACAGATAATGAACACTGAAGCTTTCTTT. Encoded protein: CASSIKRQIMNTEAFF.

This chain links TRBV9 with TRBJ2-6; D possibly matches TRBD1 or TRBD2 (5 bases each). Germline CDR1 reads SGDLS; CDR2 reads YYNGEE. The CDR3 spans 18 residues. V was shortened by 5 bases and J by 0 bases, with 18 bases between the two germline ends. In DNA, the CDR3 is TGTGCCAGCAGTAGGCGCGGGCAGGGCCTCTCTGGGGCCAACGTCCTGACTTTC. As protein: CASSRRGQGLSGANVLTF.